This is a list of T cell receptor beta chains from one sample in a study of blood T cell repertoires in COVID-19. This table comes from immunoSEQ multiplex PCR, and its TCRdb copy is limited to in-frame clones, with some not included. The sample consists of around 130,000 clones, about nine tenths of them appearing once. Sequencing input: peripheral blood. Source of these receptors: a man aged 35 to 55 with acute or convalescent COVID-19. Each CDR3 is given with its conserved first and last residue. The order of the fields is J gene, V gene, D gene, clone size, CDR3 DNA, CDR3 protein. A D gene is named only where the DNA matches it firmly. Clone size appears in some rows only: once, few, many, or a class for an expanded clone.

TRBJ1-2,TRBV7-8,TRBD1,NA,TGTGCCAGCAGCGCAACTGCAGGGGGCTCGGGTGGCTACACCTTC,CASSATAGGSGGYTF
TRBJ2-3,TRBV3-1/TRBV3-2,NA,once,TGTGCCAGCAGCCCAGGCATCCAGGCTGGCACAGATACGCAGTATTTT,CASSPGIQAGTDTQYF
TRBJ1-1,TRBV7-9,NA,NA,TGTGCCAGCAGCTTAGAGGGGTCTGAAGCTTTCTTT,CASSLEGSEAFF
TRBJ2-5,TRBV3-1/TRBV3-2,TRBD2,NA,TGTGCCAGCAGCCCCGAGCTAGCGGGCCAAGAGACCCAGTACTTC,CASSPELAGQETQYF
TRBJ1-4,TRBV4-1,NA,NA,TGCGCCAGCAGCCCCGAGAGGGCGCCGAGAGAAAAACTGTTTTTT,CASSPERAPREKLFF
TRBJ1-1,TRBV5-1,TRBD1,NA,TGCGCCAGCAGCTCAACGGGACAGGGGGTGAACACTGAAGCTTTCTTT,CASSSTGQGVNTEAFF
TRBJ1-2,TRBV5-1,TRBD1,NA,TGCGCCAGCGGTCCAGGACAGGGGGTCTATGGCTACACCTTC,CASGPGQGVYGYTF
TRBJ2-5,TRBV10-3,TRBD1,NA,TGTGCCATCAAACCGGGACAGGGTCAAGAGACCCAGTACTTC,CAIKPGQGQETQYF
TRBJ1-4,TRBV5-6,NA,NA,TGTGCCAGCAGCTTTAACGGACACCCTAATGAAAAACTGTTTTTT,CASSFNGHPNEKLFF
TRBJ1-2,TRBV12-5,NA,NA,TGTGCTAGTGGTTTGGTAGGTGGGGCCTATGGCTACACCTTC,CASGLVGGAYGYTF
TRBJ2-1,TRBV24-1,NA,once,TGTGCCACCAGTGCGCCAGGGGGGATCTACAATGAGCAGTTCTTC,CATSAPGGIYNEQFF
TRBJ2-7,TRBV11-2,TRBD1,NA,TGTGCCAGCAGCCCCGGGACAGTCTACGAGCAGTACTTC,CASSPGTVYEQYF
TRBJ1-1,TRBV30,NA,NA,TGTGCCTGGAGTGTAGGCCCAGGGAAGAACACTGAAGCTTTCTTT,CAWSVGPGKNTEAFF
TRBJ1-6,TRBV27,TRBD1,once,TGTGCCAGCAGTAGTCGACAGGGAACCTATAATTCACCCCTCCACTTT,CASSSRQGTYNSPLHF
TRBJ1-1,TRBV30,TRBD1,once,TGTGCCACTTCAGGGGGACGCACTGAAGCTTTCTTT,CATSGGRTEAFF
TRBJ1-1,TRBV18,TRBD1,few,TGTGCCAGCTCGCGCACCTCCGGGACAGCAAAAGAAGCTTTCTTT,CASSRTSGTAKEAFF
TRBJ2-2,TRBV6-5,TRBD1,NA,TGTGCCAGCACCCTGGACAGGGCGAACACCGGGGAGCTGTTTTTT,CASTLDRANTGELFF
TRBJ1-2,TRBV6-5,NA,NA,TGTGCCAGCAGTTACTCGGGAGGAGGTCTATCCGGCTACACCTTC,CASSYSGGGLSGYTF
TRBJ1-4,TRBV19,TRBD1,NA,TGTGCCAGTAGTGTAAGAGGGGGCTTAGGGGAAAAACTGTTTTTT,CASSVRGGLGEKLFF
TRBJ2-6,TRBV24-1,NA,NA,TGTGCCACCAGTGCCTCCGGAGACTCTGGGGCCAACGTCCTGACTTTC,CATSASGDSGANVLTF
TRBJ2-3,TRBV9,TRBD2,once,TGTGCCAGCAGCCCTCGATGGACTAGTTCTGCAGATACGCAGTATTTT,CASSPRWTSSADTQYF
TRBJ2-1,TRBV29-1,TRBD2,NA,TGCAGCGTTCGAGCGGGGGGGCCACGGAATGAGCAGTTCTTC,CSVRAGGPRNEQFF
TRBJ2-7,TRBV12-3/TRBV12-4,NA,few,TGTGCCAGCAGTTTCAGGGTTACGGGCGAGCAGTACTTC,CASSFRVTGEQYF
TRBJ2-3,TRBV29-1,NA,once,TGCAGCGTTGCGGATCAGGGTCGGGCAGATACGCAGTATTTT,CSVADQGRADTQYF
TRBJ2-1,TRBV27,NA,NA,TGTGCCAGCAGTTTAAGGCAGGCGCTCAATGAGCAGTTCTTC,CASSLRQALNEQFF
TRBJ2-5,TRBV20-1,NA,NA,TGCAGTGCTAGTCTCCTTCTCGTAGAGACCCAGTACTTC,CSASLLLVETQYF
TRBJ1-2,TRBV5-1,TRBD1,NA,TGCGCCAGCAGCTTGGAAGCTGGACAGGGTCGAGGCTACACCTTC,CASSLEAGQGRGYTF
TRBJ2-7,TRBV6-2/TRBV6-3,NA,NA,TGTGCCAGCAGTGACAGGCGCTCCTACGAGCAGTACTTC,CASSDRRSYEQYF
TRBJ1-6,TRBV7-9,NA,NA,TGTGCCAGCAAATGGGAAGGGGGTGGCTCACCCCTCCACTTT,CASKWEGGGSPLHF
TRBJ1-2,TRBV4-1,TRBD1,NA,TGCGCCAGCAGCCAAGATTTGACAGGGGATGGCTACACCTTC,CASSQDLTGDGYTF
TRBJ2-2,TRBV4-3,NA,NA,TGCGCCAGCAGCCAAGGGAGGCGGCCCGGGGAGCTGTTTTTT,CASSQGRRPGELFF
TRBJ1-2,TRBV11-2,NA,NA,TGTGCCAGCGCCCCGGGCGGGTATACCTACACCTTC,CASAPGGYTYTF
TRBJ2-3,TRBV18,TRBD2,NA,TGTGCCAGCTCTCCCTCGGGACTAGCGTTAACAGATACGCAGTATTTT,CASSPSGLALTDTQYF
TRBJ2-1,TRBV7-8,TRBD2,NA,TGTGCCAGCAGCTACCTCGGGGGGGCCGATGAGCAGTTCTTC,CASSYLGGADEQFF